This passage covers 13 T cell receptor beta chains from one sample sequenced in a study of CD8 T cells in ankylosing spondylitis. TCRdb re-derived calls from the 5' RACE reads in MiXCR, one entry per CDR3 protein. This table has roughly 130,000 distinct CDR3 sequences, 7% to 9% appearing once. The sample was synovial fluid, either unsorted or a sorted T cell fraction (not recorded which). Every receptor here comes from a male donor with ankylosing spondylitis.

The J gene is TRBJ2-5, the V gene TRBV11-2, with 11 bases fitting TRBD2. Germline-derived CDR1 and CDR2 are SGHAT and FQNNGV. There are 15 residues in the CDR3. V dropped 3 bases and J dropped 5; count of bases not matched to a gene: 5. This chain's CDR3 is CASSFRLAGGETQYF. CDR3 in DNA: TGTGCCAGCAGCTTCCGCCTAGCGGGGGGTGAGACCCAGTACTTC.

DNA of the CDR3: TGTGCCAGCAGCTTAGTTGGACTAGCGAGCTACAATGAGCAGTTCTTC. Amino acid sequence: CASSLVGLASYNEQFF. V is TRBV11-2 and J is TRBJ2-1, with 9 bases lining up with TRBD2. The V segment lost 1 base and the J segment 3 bases; nucleotides outside the gene matches: 4. CDR1 SGHAT and CDR2 FQNNGV come from the germline V gene. CDR3 length equals 16 residues.

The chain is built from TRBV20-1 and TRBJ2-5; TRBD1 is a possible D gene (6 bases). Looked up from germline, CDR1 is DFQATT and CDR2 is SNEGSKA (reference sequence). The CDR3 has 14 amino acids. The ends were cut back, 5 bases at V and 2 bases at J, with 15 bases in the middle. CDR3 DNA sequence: TGCAGTGCTCACAACAGGGCCCTGCAAGAGACCCAGTACTTC. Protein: CSAHNRALQETQYF.

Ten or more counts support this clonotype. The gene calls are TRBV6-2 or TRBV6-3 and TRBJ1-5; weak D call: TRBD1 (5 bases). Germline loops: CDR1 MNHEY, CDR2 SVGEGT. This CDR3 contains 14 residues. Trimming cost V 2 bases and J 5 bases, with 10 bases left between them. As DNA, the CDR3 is TGTGCCAGCAGTTACCTTACAGGTTATCAGCCCCAGCATTTT. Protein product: CASSYLTGYQPQHF.

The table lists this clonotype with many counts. The CDR3 sequence: CASSLETGYTEAFF. CDR3 nucleotide sequence: TGTGCCAGCAGTTTAGAAACAGGGTACACTGAAGCTTTCTTT. The chain combines TRBV12-3 or TRBV12-4 with TRBJ1-1, with D possibly matching TRBD1 (6 bases). V was pared by 1 base and J by 3 bases, with 9 bases between. This CDR3 has 14 amino acids.

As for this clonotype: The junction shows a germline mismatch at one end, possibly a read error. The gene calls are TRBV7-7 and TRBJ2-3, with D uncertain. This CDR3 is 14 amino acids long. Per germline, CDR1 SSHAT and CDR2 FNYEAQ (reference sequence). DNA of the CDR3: TGTGCTAGCAGCTTGAGGTGGGGCACAGATACGCAGTATTTT. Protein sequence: CASSLRWGTDTQYF.

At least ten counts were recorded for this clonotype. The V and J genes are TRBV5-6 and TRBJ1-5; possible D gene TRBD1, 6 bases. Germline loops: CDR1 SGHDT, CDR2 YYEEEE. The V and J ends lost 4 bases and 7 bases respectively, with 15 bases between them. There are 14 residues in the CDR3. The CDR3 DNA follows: TGTGCCAGCAGCCCGGGGCCAGGGGAACAGCCCCAGCATTTT. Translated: CASSPGPGEQPQHF.

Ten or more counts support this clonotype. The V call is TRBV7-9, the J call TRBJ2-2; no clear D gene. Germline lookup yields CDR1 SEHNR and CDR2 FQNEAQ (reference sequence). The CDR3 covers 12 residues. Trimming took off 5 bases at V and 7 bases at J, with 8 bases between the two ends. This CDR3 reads CASSLWIGELFF. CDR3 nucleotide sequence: TGTGCCAGCAGCCTCTGGATCGGGGAGCTGTTTTTT.

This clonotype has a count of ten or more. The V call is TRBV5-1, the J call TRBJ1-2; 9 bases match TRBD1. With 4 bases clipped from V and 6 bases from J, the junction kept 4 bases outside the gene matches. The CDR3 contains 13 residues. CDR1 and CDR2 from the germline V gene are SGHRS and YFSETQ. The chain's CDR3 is CASSGGQGNGYTF. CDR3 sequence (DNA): TGCGCCAGCAGCGGGGGACAGGGTAATGGCTACACCTTC.

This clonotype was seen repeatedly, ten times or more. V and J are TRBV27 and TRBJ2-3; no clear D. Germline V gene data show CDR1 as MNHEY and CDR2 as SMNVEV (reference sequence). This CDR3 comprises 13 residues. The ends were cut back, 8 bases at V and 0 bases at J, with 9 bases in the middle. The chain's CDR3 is CASSLRSTDTQYF. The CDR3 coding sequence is TGTGCCAGCTCCCTGCGAAGCACAGATACGCAGTATTTT.

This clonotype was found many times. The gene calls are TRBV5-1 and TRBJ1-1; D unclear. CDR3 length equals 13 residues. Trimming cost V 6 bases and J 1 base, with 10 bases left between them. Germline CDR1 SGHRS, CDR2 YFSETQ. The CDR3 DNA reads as TGCGCCAGCACCTTTGACCCGAACACTGAAGCTTTCTTT. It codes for CASTFDPNTEAFF.

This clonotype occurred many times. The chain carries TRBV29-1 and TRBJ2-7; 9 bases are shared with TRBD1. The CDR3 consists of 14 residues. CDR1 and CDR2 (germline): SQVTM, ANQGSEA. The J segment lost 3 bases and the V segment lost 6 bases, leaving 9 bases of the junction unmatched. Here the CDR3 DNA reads TGCAGCGTCCGAACAACGACAGGGGGCTACGAGCAGTACTTC. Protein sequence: CSVRTTTGGYEQYF.

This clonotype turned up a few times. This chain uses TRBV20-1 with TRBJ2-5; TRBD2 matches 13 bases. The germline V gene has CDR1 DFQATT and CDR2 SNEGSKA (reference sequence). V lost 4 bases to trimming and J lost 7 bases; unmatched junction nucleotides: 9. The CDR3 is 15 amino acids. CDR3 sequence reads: CSATRGLAGSRTQYF. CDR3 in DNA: TGCAGTGCTACCCGGGGACTAGCGGGGTCGCGGACCCAGTACTTC.